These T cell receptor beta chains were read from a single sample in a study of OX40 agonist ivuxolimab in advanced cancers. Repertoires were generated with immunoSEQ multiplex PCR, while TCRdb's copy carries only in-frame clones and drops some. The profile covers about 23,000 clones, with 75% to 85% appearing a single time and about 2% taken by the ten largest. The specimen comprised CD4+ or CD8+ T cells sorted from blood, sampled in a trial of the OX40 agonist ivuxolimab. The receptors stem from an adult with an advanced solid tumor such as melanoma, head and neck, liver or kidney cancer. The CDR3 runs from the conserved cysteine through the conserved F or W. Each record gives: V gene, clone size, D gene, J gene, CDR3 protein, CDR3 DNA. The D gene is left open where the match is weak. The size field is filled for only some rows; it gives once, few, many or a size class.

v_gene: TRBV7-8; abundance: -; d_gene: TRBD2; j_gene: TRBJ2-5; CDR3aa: CASSREGTETQYF; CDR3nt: TGTGCCAGCAGCCGGGAGGGCACCGAGACCCAGTACTTC
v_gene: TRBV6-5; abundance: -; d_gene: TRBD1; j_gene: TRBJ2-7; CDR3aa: CASRTRGPSYEQYF; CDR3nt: TGTGCCAGCAGGACCAGGGGGCCGTCCTACGAGCAGTACTTC
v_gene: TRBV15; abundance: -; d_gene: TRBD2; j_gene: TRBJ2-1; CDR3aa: CATSREASGRSYNEQFF; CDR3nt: TGTGCCACCAGCAGAGAAGCTAGCGGGAGATCCTACAATGAGCAGTTCTTC
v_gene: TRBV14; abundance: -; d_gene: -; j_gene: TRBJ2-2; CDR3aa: CASRGRVITGELFF; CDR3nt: TGTGCCAGCAGAGGCAGGGTTATCACCGGGGAGCTGTTTTTT
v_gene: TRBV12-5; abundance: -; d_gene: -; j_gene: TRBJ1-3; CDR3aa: CASGLDRTHTIYF; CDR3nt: TGTGCTAGTGGATTAGACAGGACGCACACCATATATTTT
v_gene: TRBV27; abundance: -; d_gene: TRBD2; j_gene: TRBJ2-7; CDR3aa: CASRKGPGSTSGVYEQYF; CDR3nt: TGTGCCAGCAGGAAAGGGCCAGGCTCGACTAGCGGGGTCTACGAGCAGTACTTC
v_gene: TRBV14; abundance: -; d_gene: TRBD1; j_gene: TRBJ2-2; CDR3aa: CASSLHRGQGNTGELFF; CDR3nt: TGTGCCAGCAGCCTACATAGAGGACAGGGTAACACCGGGGAGCTGTTTTTT
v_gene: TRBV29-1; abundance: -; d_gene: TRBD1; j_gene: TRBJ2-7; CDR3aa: CSVRGQTYEQYF; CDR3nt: TGCAGCGTTAGGGGACAGACCTACGAGCAGTACTTC
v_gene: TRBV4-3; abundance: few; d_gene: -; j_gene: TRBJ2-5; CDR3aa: CASSQERTLTIQYF; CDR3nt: TGCGCCAGCAGCCAAGAAAGGACTTTGACTATCCAGTACTTC
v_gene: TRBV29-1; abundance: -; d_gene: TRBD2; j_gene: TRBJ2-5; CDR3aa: CSGSTSKETQYF; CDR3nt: TGCAGCGGGTCGACTAGCAAGGAGACCCAGTACTTC
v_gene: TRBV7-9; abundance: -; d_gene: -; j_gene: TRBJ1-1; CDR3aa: CASSPPGAGTEAFF; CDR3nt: TGTGCCAGCAGCCCCCCGGGGGCTGGCACTGAAGCTTTCTTT
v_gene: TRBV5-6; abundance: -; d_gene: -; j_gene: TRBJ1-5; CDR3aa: CASSLVAGANQPQHF; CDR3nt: TGTGCCAGCAGCTTGGTAGCAGGGGCTAATCAGCCCCAGCATTTT
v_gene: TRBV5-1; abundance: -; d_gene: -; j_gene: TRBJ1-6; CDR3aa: CASSLGQSNSPLHF; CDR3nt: TGCGCCAGCAGCTTGGGACAGAGTAATTCACCCCTCCACTTT
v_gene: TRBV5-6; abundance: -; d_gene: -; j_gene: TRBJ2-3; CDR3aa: CASMMRAGYTDTQYF; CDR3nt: TGTGCCAGCATGATGAGGGCGGGATACACAGATACGCAGTATTTT
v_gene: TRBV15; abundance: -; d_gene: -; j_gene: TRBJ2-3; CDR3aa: CATSFSTGLSYTQYF; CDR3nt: TGTGCCACCAGCTTCTCAACTGGATTATCATATACGCAGTATTTT
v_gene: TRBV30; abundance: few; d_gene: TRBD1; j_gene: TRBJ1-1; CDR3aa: CAWTLTGGAGAFF; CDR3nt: TGTGCCTGGACCTTGACAGGGGGCGCCGGGGCTTTCTTT
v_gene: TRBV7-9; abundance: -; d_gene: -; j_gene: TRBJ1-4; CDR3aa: CASSFFQNEKLFF; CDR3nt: TGTGCCAGCAGCTTCTTCCAAAATGAAAAACTGTTTTTT
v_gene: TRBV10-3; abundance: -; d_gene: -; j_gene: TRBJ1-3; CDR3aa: CAISPALGNGNTIYF; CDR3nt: TGTGCCATCAGTCCTGCCCTGGGGAACGGAAACACCATATATTTT
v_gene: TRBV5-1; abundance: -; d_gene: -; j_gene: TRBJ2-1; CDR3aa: CASRSQGRALNEQFF; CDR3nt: TGCGCCAGCAGGTCACAGGGAAGAGCCTTAAATGAGCAGTTCTTC
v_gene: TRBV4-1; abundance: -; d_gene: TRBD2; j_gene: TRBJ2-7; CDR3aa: CASSRSPTSGIGEQYF; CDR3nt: TGCGCCAGCAGCCGGTCCCCGACTAGCGGGATAGGCGAGCAGTACTTC
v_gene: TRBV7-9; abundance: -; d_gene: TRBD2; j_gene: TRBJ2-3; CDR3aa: CASSLLAGGPTDTQYF; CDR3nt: TGTGCCAGCAGCTTGTTAGCGGGGGGGCCGACAGATACGCAGTATTTT
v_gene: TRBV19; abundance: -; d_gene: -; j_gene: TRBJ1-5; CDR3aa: CASSIRDKPSNQPQHF; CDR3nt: TGTGCCAGTAGTATCCGGGACAAACCGAGCAATCAGCCCCAGCATTTT
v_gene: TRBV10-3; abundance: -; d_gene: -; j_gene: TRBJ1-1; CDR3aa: CAISPPGPNTEAFF; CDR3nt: TGTGCCATCAGCCCCCCAGGGCCTAACACTGAAGCTTTCTTT
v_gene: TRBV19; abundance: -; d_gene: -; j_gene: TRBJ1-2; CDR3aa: CARIVGYTF; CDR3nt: TGTGCCAGAATAGTAGGCTACACCTTC
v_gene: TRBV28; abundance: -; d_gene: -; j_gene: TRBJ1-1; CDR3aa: CASTRVWGGTEAFF; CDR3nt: TGTGCCAGCACCCGGGTGTGGGGGGGGACTGAAGCTTTCTTT
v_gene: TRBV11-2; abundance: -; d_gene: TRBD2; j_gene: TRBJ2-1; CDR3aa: CASSLVPSGGADEQFF; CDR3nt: TGTGCCAGCAGCTTAGTCCCTAGCGGGGGGGCCGATGAGCAGTTCTTC
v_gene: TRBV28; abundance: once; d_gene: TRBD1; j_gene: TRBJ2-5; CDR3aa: CASRIPGQQETQYF; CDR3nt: TGTGCCAGCAGGATTCCGGGACAGCAAGAGACCCAGTACTTC
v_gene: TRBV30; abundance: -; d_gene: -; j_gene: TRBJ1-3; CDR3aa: CAWSVLGNTIYF; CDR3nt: TGTGCCTGGAGCGTCCTAGGAAACACCATATATTTT
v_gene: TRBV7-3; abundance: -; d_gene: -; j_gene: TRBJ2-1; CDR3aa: CASSLRPGRNYNEQFF; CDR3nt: TGTGCCAGCAGCTTACGTCCAGGTAGAAACTACAATGAGCAGTTCTTC
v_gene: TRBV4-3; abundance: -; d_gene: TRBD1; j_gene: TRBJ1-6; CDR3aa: CASSQDRGSNSPLHF; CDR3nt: TGCGCCAGCAGCCAAGACAGGGGGTCTAATTCACCCCTCCACTTT
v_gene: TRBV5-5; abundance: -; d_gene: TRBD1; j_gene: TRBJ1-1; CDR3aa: CASSLGVTGIMNTEAFF; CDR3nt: TGTGCCAGCAGCTTGGGGGTGACAGGGATTATGAACACTGAAGCTTTCTTT
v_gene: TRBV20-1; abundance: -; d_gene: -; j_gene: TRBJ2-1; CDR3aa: CSAGTYNEQFF; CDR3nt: TGCAGTGCTGGGACTTACAATGAGCAGTTCTTC
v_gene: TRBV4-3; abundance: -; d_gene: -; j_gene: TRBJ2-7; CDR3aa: CASSQDRVGGTPYEQYF; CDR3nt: TGCGCCAGCAGCCAAGATCGGGTGGGCGGGACACCCTACGAGCAGTACTTC
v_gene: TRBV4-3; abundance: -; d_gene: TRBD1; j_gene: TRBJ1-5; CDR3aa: CASSQTQGFQPQHF; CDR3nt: TGCGCCAGCAGCCAAACACAGGGGTTTCAGCCCCAGCATTTT
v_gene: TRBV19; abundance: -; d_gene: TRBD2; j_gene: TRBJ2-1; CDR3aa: CASSIDSGGSYNEQFF; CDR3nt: TGTGCCAGTAGTATAGATAGCGGGGGGTCCTACAATGAGCAGTTCTTC
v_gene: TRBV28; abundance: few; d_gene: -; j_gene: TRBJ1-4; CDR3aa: CASSFQGLVEKLFF; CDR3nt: TGTGCCAGCAGTTTCCAGGGGCTGGTCGAAAAACTGTTTTTT
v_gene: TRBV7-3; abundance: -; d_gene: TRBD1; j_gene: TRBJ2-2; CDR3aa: CASSFTGTGQAGELFF; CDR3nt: TGTGCCAGCAGCTTTACCGGGACAGGGCAGGCCGGGGAGCTGTTTTTT
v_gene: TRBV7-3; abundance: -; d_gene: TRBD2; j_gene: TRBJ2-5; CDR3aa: CASSPWAGGGKKTQYF; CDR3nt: TGTGCCAGCAGCCCGTGGGCGGGAGGGGGAAAAAAGACCCAGTACTTC
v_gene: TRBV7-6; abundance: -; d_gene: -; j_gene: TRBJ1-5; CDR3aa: CASSLGGNSNQPQHF; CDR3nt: TGTGCCAGCAGCCTCGGGGGGAATAGCAATCAGCCCCAGCATTTT
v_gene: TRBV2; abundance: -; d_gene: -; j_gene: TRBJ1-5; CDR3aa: CASSEANLYSNQPQHF; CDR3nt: TGTGCCAGCAGTGAAGCCAATCTGTATAGCAATCAGCCCCAGCATTTT
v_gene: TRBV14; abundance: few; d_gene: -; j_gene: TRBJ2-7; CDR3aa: CASSQDGIRPQYF; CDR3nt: TGTGCCAGCAGCCAAGATGGTATCCGGCCGCAGTACTTC
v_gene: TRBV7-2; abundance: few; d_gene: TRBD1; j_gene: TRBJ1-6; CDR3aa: CASSLALDRAGSPLHF; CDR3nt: TGTGCCAGCAGCTTAGCTTTGGACAGGGCCGGTTCACCCCTCCACTTT
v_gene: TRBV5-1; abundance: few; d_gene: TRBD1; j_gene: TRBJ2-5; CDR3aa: CASSLGTGKRETQYF; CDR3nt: TGCGCCAGCAGCTTGGGGACAGGGAAACGGGAGACCCAGTACTTC
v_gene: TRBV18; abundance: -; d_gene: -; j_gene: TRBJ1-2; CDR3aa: CASSPVDQLNYGYTF; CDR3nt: TGTGCCAGCTCACCAGTCGACCAACTTAACTATGGCTACACCTTC
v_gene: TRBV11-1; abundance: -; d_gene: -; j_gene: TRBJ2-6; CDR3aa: CASGRASGANVLTF; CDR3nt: TGTGCCAGCGGCCGGGCCTCTGGGGCCAACGTCCTGACTTTC
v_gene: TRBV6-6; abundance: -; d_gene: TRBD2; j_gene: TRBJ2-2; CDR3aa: CASSYALAGTGELFF; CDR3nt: TGTGCCAGCAGTTACGCTCTAGCGGGAACCGGGGAGCTGTTTTTT
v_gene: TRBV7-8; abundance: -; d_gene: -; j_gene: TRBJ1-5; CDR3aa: CASSFDRSNQPQHF; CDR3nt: TGTGCCAGCAGCTTCGACAGGTCCAATCAGCCCCAGCATTTT
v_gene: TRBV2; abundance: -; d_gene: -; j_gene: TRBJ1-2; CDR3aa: CASSEPTVYGYTF; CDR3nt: TGTGCCAGCAGTGAACCCACAGTCTATGGCTACACCTTC
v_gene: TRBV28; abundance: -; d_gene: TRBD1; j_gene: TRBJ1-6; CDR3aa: CASRDTGDSPLHF; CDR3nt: TGTGCCAGCAGGGACACAGGGGATTCACCCCTCCACTTT
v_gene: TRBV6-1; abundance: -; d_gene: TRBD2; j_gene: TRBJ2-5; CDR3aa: CASKRGAGETQYF; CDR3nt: TGTGCCAGCAAGCGGGGGGCCGGTGAGACCCAGTACTTC
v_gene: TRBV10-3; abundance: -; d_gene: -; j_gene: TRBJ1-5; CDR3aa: CAISPDTDQPQHF; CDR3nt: TGTGCCATCTCTCCGGACACCGATCAGCCCCAGCATTTT
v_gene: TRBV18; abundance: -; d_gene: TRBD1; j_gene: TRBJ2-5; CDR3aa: CASSRTGVETQYF; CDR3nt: TGTGCCAGCTCACGGACAGGGGTCGAGACCCAGTACTTC
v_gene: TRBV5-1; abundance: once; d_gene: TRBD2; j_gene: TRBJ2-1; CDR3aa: CASSGGTSGGVNNEQFF; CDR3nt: TGCGCCAGCAGCGGCGGGACTAGCGGGGGGGTCAACAATGAGCAGTTCTTC
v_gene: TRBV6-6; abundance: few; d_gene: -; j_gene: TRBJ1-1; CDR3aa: CASRLNTEAFF; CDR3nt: TGTGCCAGCAGATTAAACACTGAAGCTTTCTTT
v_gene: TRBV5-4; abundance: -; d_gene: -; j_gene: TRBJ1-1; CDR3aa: CASSDAGGSSTEAFF; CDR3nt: TGTGCCAGCAGCGACGCGGGGGGCAGCAGCACTGAAGCTTTCTTT
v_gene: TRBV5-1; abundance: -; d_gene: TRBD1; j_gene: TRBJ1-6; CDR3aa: CASTRQGGSPLHF; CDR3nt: TGCGCCAGCACCCGACAGGGAGGCTCACCCCTCCACTTT
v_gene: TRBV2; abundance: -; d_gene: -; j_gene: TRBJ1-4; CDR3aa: CASRQGSSNEKLFF; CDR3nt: TGTGCCAGCAGGCAGGGGTCGAGTAATGAAAAACTGTTTTTT